The clone carrying this TCR beta chain showed up just a few times. These data originate in a study of T cell responses to AZD1222 COVID-19 vaccine. V lost 5 bases to trimming and J lost 7 bases, with 14 bases between them. CDR1 and CDR2 (germline): SEHNR, FQNEAQ (reference sequence). The CDR3 contains 14 residues. Data came from immunoSEQ multiplex PCR; TCRdb stores just in-frame clones and leaves some out. Of tens of thousands of clones in the sample, over 70% were seen once. The clonotype comes from an adult who received the AZD1222 COVID-19 vaccine. This sequence joins TRBV7-9 and TRBJ1-4; TRBD1 might be the D (5 bases). Sample: peripheral blood, taken 28 days after the second AZD1222 dose. DNA of the CDR3: TGTGCCAGCAGCCCCACACCCGGGACTGAAAAACTGTTTTTT. Amino acids: CASSPTPGTEKLFF.